This T cell receptor (beta chain) originates from a study of T cells expressing NK-cell markers (TCRdb year 2020). In terms of the full investigation: Three sorted T-cell subsets (CD3+CD56+NKG2C+, CD3+CD56+NKG2C- and CD3+CD56-NKG2C+) from under ten donors had their TCR beta-chain repertoires profiled. Among the eight sequenced donors, only one was HCMV-seronegative, while the other seven were HCMV-seropositive. The study sequenced eight donors, all healthy volunteers chosen at random: three men and five women. Libraries were sequenced as 2 x 150 bp reads on Illumina HiSeq 2000/2500, MiSeq or NextSeq.

HCMV serostatus was determined by detecting HCMV-specific IgG in serum with a commercial ELISA kit. Ficoll density gradient centrifugation was used to isolate peripheral blood mononuclear cells from blood. The reads were generated on an Illumina HiSeq 2000. TCR beta cDNA libraries were prepared using 5'RACE template switching, which introduced a universal primer site and unique molecular identifiers. Priming for cDNA synthesis came from the TCR beta constant segment, and two successive PCR amplification steps followed. Per the authors' processing: MIGEC handled demultiplexing of the reads and grouping by UMI, while MiTCR was used to assemble and quantify clonotypes. Only TCR cDNA sequences supported by at least two reads were kept to exclude erroneous sequences. Downstream repertoire analysis used the tcR package, and clonotypes were matched across fractions by CDR3 nucleotide sequence plus V segment. VDJmatch was used to annotate antigen specificity against VDJdb, with one amino acid substitution in CDR3 allowed. After the reads were reprocessed by TCRdb, one entry was made per CDR3 protein sequence, with no DNA. TCRdb's processing, not the study's, gives the V and J calls here. The table kept for this sample lists about 380,000 distinct CDR3 sequences. The ten largest clones take up 5.2% of the sample.

General study outcomes and caveats: For about 6 donors, the dominant CD3+CD56+NKG2C+ clonotypes were among the top 10 CD8+ clonotypes and accounted for about 1.0-7.5% of CD8+ T cells. Whether the expanded NKG2C-expressing T cell clones were specific for HCMV antigens was left unclear. Those dominant clonotypes were again the most abundant among CD3+CD56-NKG2C+ cells in several donors, at about 25-65%.

Of note for this clonotype: Its antigen is currently not known.

The TCR originated in a man aged 18-75 years in good health. Material: blood T cells: a sorted CD56 or NKG2C T cell subset, CD4+ or CD8+ T cells, or bulk PBMC T cells (not recorded which).

The CDR3 reads as follows: CTTPQPAPLQETQYF. The chain couples TRBV1 to TRBJ2-5; TCRdb designates TRBD1, a call that cannot be tested without DNA. TRBV1 is classified as a pseudogene. The CDR3 has 15 amino acids, counting the end cysteine and phenylalanine. The coding DNA is unavailable.